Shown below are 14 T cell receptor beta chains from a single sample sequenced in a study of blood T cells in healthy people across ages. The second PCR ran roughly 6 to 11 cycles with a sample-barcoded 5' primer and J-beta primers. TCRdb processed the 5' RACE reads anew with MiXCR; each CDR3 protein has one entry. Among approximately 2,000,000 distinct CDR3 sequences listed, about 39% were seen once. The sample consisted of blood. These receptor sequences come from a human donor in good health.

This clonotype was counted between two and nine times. DNA for the CDR3: TGTGCCAGCAGGGATAGGACAGGGGGTGAAAAACTGTTTTTT. It is translated as CASRDRTGGEKLFF. The V call is TRBV12-3 or TRBV12-4, the J call TRBJ1-4; 10 nucleotides align to TRBD1. J lost 7 bases, V lost 6 bases, and 5 bases had no gene match. The CDR3 has 14 residues.

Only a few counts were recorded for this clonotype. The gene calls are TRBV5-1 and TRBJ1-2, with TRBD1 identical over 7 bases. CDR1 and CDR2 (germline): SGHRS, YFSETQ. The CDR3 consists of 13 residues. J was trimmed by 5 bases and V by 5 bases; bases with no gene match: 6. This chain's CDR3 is CASRKKGAYGYTF. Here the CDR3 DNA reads TGCGCCAGCAGGAAGAAGGGGGCGTATGGCTACACCTTC. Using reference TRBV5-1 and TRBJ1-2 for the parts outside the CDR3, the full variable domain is KAGVTQTPRYLIKTRGQQVTLSCSPISGHRSVSWYQQTPGQGLQFLFEYFSETQRNKGNFPGRFSGRQFSNSRSEMNVSTLELGDSALYLCASRKKGAYGYTFGSGTRLTVV.

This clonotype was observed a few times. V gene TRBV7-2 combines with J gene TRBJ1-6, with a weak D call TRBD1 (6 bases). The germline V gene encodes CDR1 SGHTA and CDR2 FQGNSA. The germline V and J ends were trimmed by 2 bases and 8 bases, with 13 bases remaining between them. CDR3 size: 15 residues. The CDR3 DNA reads TGTGCCAGCAGCTTATCCTGGGGGCCGGATTCACCCCTCCACTTT. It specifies CASSLSWGPDSPLHF.

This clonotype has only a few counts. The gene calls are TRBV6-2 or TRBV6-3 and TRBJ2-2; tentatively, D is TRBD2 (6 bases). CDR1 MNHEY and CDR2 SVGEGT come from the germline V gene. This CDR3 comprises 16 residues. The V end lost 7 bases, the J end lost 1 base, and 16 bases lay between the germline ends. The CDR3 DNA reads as TGTGCCAGCACCATACGGGGGTTCCTGAACACCGGGGAGCTGTTTTTT. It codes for CASTIRGFLNTGELFF.

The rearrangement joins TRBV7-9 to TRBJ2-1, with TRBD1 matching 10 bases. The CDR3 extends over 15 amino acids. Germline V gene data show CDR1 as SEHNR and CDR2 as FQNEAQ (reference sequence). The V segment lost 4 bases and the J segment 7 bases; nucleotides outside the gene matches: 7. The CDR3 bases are TGTGCCAGCAGCTCTCCGGGACAGGGGTTAAATGAGCAGTTCTTC. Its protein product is CASSSPGQGLNEQFF.

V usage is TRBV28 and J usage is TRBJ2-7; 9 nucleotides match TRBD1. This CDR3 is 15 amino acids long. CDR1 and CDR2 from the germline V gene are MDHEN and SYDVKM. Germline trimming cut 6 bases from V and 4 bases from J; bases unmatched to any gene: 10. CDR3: CASRRSGTGWYEQYF. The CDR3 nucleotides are TGTGCCAGCAGACGTTCCGGGACAGGGTGGTACGAGCAGTACTTC.

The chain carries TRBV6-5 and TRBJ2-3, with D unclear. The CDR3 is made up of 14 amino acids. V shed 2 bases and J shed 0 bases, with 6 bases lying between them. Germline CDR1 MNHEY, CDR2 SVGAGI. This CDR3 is CASSYLSSTDTQYF. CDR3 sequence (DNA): TGTGCCAGCAGTTACCTGAGCAGCACAGATACGCAGTATTTT.

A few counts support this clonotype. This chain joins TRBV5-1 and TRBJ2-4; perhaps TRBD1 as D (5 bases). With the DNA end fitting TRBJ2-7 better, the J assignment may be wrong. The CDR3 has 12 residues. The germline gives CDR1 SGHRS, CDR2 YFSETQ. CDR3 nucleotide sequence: TGCGCCAGCAGCCCCGCAGGGTTCGAGCAGTACTTC. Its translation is CASSPAGFEQYF.

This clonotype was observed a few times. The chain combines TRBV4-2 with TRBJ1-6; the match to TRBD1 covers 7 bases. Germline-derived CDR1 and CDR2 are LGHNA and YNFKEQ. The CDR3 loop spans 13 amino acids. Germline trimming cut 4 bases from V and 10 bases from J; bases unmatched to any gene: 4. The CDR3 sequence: CASSLQDRSPLHF. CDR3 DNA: TGTGCCAGCAGCCTTCAGGACAGGTCACCCCTCCACTTT.

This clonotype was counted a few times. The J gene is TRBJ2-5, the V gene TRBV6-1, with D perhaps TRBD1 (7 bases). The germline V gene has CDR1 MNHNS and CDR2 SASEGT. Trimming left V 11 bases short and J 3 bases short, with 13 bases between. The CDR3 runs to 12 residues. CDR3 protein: CAHSRGEETQYF. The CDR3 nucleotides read TGTGCCCATAGCAGGGGGGAAGAGACCCAGTACTTC.

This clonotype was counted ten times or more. The DNA of the CDR3 is TGTGCCAGCAGCTTTTTGATCACAGATACGCAGTATTTT. It specifies CASSFLITDTQYF. The chain combines TRBV5-6 with TRBJ2-3, with D hard to call. The CDR3 spans 13 residues. CDR1 SGHDT and CDR2 YYEEEE come from the germline V gene. The V and J ends lost 2 bases and 2 bases respectively, with 6 bases between them.

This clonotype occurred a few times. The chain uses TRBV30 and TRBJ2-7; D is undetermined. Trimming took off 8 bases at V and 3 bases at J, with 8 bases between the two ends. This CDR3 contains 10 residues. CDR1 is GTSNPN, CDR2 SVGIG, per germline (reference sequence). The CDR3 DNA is TGTGCCCTCGGGTTCTACGAGCAGTACTTC. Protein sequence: CALGFYEQYF.

As DNA, the CDR3 is TGCAGTGACCCAACAAACGACACCTATAGCAATGATAATCAGCCCCAGCATTTT. Translating it yields CSDPTNDTYSNDNQPQHF. V is TRBV20-1 and J is TRBJ1-5, with D unclear. The V end was cut by 7 bases, the J end by 4 bases, with 29 bases between. The germline CDR1 and CDR2 sequences are DFQATT and SNEGSKA (reference sequence). This CDR3 has 18 amino acids.

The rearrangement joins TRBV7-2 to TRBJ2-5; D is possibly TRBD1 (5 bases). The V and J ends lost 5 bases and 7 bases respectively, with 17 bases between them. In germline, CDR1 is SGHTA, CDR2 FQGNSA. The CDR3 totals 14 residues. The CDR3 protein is CASSLTQGQGTQYF. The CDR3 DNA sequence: TGTGCCAGCAGCCTAACTCAAGGTCAGGGGACCCAGTACTTC.